The 14 T cell receptor beta chains below come from one sample, sequenced in a study of blood T cell repertoires in COVID-19. Data came from immunoSEQ multiplex PCR; TCRdb stores just in-frame clones and leaves some out. The repertoire consists of 220,000 or so clones, with about 80% occurring once and the leading ten covering under 2%. The source material was peripheral blood. These receptors were collected from a woman older than 75 with acute or convalescent COVID-19.

The rearrangement uses TRBV14 and TRBJ2-6, with D uncertain. Germline CDR1 and CDR2: SGHDN and FVKESK. This CDR3 is 15 amino acids long. V lost 0 bases and J lost 3, with 6 bases in between. CDR3 DNA: TGTGCCAGCAGCCAAGACAGAGGTGGGGCCAACGTCCTGACTTTC. It translates to CASSQDRGGANVLTF.

The rearrangement joins TRBV7-2 to TRBJ1-1; tentative D call: TRBD1 (5 bases). The CDR3 runs to 13 residues. Germline V gives CDR1 SGHTA, CDR2 FQGNSA. Between the trimmed V and J ends, which lost 5 bases and 5 bases, there was a span of 12 bases. In nucleotides, the CDR3 is TGTGCCAGCAGCCCCAGGGTAGGAACTGAAGCTTTCTTT. Amino acids: CASSPRVGTEAFF.

The genes are TRBV24-1 and TRBJ2-2; D possibly corresponds to TRBD2 (6 bases). Germline-derived CDR1 and CDR2 are KGHDR and SFDVKD. This CDR3 has 15 amino acids. With 6 bases removed from V and 6 bases from J, the gap between germline ends came to 16 bases. The CDR3 protein is CATSSTRGTAGELFF. The CDR3 DNA reads as TGTGCCACCAGTTCCACCCGCGGGACCGCCGGGGAGCTGTTTTTT.

Note on this clone: Its ends do not fully match the called genes, so a read error is possible. The CDR3 nucleotides are TGTGCCAGCAGCTTGTCCTCCGACAATGAGCAGTTCTTC. This translates into CASSLSSDNEQFF. This chain links TRBV5-5 with TRBJ2-1; D not resolved. Per the germline V gene, CDR1 is SGHKS and CDR2 is YYEKEE (reference sequence). The CDR3 spans 13 residues.

The gene calls are TRBV12-5 and TRBJ2-2; tentative D call: TRBD1 (5 bases). The V end was cut by 0 bases, the J end by 6 bases, with 14 bases between. In germline, CDR1 is LGHNT, CDR2 FRNRAP. The CDR3 is 16 residues long. CDR3 coding DNA: TGTGCTAGTGGTTTGGTAGTGGGGCCTTCTCCCGGGGAGCTGTTTTTT. Its translation is CASGLVVGPSPGELFF.

The chain carries TRBV7-8 and TRBJ2-1; D is possibly TRBD2 (5 bases). Trimming pared 6 bases from V and 6 bases from J, leaving 15 bases between. The CDR3 consists of 14 residues. Per the germline V gene, CDR1 is SGHVS and CDR2 is FQNEAQ. CDR3 in DNA: TGTGCCAGCAGGGACCTCGGGGAAGGCAATGAGCAGTTCTTC. Translation gives CASRDLGEGNEQFF.

The chain joins TRBV5-1 to TRBJ2-1, with D possibly matching TRBD1 (6 bases). In germline, CDR1 is SGHRS, CDR2 YFSETQ. The CDR3 is made up of 14 amino acids. V lost 1 base to trimming and J lost 4 bases, with 9 bases between them. CDR3 loop: CASSLQQGYNEQFF. The DNA for the CDR3 is TGCGCCAGCAGCTTGCAGCAGGGGTACAATGAGCAGTTCTTC.

This clone showed up just once. The V and J genes are TRBV6-5 and TRBJ2-3, with TRBD2 identical over 8 bases. This CDR3 comprises 14 residues. V gave up 8 bases and J gave up 4 bases; unmatched junction bases: 8. CDR1 and CDR2 (germline): MNHEY, SVGAGI. CDR3 bases: TGTGCCAGCCACGGGGGGGCCTATCCAGATACGCAGTATTTT. It encodes CASHGGAYPDTQYF.

This clone was recorded only once. The chain employs TRBV6-2 or TRBV6-3 and TRBJ2-1; 10 bases are a match to TRBD2. The germline gives CDR1 MNHEY, CDR2 SVGEGT. V shed 6 bases, J shed 3 bases, and the junction held 2 bases outside the gene matches. The CDR3 is 14 residues long. The CDR3 loop reads CASRPSGSYNEQFF. DNA of the CDR3: TGTGCCAGCAGGCCTAGCGGGAGCTACAATGAGCAGTTCTTC.

This rearrangement joins TRBV5-1 to TRBJ2-3; D gene ambiguous. V was clipped by 4 bases and J by 3 bases, with 6 bases between them. The V gene's germline CDR1 is SGHRS and CDR2 YFSETQ. The CDR3 contains 12 residues. The CDR3 DNA reads as TGCGCCAGCAGCACTTTAACAGATACGCAGTATTTT. Translated, it gives CASSTLTDTQYF.

This clone was recorded only once. V gene TRBV5-4 combines with J gene TRBJ1-2, with no clear D. The CDR3 sequence is 15 residues long. Germline V gene data show CDR1 as SGHNT and CDR2 as YYREEE (reference sequence). Deletions cut 1 base from V and 7 bases from J, with 17 bases between. The CDR3 sequence: CASSLSSTRARGYTF. CDR3 coding DNA: TGTGCCAGCAGCTTGTCTTCCACGAGGGCGCGTGGCTACACCTTC.

The V gene is TRBV4-3, the J gene TRBJ1-1; TRBD1 agrees at 9 bases. Trimming removed 3 bases from V and 5 bases from J; junction bases left unmatched: 7. Germline V gene lookup returns CDR1 LGHNA and CDR2 YSLEER. The CDR3 is 15 amino acids. The CDR3 reads CASSQATGGRTEAFF. The CDR3 DNA is TGCGCCAGCAGCCAGGCAACAGGGGGCCGTACTGAAGCTTTCTTT.

The rearrangement joins TRBV7-9 to TRBJ1-1, with a weak D call TRBD1 (6 bases). This CDR3 is 16 amino acids long. CDR1 is SEHNR, CDR2 FQNEAQ, per germline (reference sequence). Trimming left V 2 bases short and J 1 base short, with 14 bases between. Here the CDR3 reads CASSLLGARRNTEAFF. The CDR3, as DNA: TGTGCCAGCAGCTTATTGGGGGCCAGGAGGAACACTGAAGCTTTCTTT.

This clone occurred once. The chain's CDR3 is CASSQGWGGEQYF. For the CDR3, the DNA is TGCGCCAGCAGCCAAGGTTGGGGAGGCGAGCAGTACTTC. This chain joins TRBV4-3 and TRBJ2-7; a weak D match, TRBD2 (6 bases). CDR1 is LGHNA and CDR2 is YSLEER in the germline V gene. Trimming pared 1 base from V and 6 bases from J, leaving 10 bases between. The CDR3 contains 13 residues.